The 8 T cell receptor beta chains in this list originate from one sample, sequenced in a study of T cells in Graves' hyperthyroidism and ophthalmopathy. Researchers took RNA transcripts and amplified the TCR beta CDR3 regions from them. The HTBI primer set was used in a first-round RT-PCR of the TCR CDR3. TCRdb itself ran the multiplex PCR reads through MiXCR, one entry per CDR3 protein. Among around 340,000 distinct CDR3 sequences listed, 15% to 20% were seen once. Sequences were obtained from blood. These receptors were collected from a man aged 25-40 years with Graves' hyperthyroidism.

This clonotype has a single count. The chain combines TRBV5-5 with TRBJ1-2, with D tentatively TRBD1 (6 bases). The V gene lost 0 bases and the J gene lost 2 bases, with 8 bases spanning the gap. The CDR3 runs to 14 residues. CDR1 is SGHKS, CDR2 YYEKEE, per germline (reference sequence). In DNA, the CDR3 is TGTGCCAGCAGCTTGGCAGGGGTGAACTATGGCTACACCTTC. Translation gives CASSLAGVNYGYTF.

This clonotype was counted ten times or more. This chain's CDR3 is CASSSGTYYEQYF. In DNA, the CDR3 is TGCGCCAGCAGCTCCGGGACGTACTACGAGCAGTACTTC. The rearrangement uses TRBV5-1 and TRBJ2-7; D may match TRBD1 or TRBD2 (5 bases each). Trimming removed 3 bases at V and 3 bases at J, with 10 bases between. Per the germline V gene, CDR1 is SGHRS and CDR2 is YFSETQ. The CDR3 extends over 13 amino acids.

The chain carries TRBV6-1 and TRBJ1-2; D ambiguous. V was clipped by 2 bases and J by 0 bases, with 13 bases between them. The CDR3 covers 16 residues. CDR1 and CDR2 from the germline V gene are MNHNS and SASEGT. CDR3 protein: CASSETRQVANYGYTF. The DNA of the CDR3 is TGTGCCAGCAGTGAAACTCGGCAGGTAGCTAACTATGGCTACACCTTC.

This clonotype was recorded only once. This clone may be a read error of a much larger clone one base away. V is TRBV6-9 and J is TRBJ1-2, with 9 nucleotides matching TRBD1. Germline V gives CDR1 MNHGY, CDR2 SVAAGI. This CDR3 region has 15 residues. The junction had 15 bases not matched to a gene; V was cut back by 8 bases and J by 8 bases. In DNA form, the CDR3 reads TGTGCCAGCGTTCTCGAAGGCGGGACAGGGCGCGGCTACACCTTC. Residues: CASVLEGGTGRGYTF.

This clonotype was seen only a few times. The chain joins TRBV5-1 to TRBJ2-7; possible D gene TRBD1, 5 bases. Germline lookup yields CDR1 SGHRS and CDR2 YFSETQ. Trimming took off 0 bases at V and 6 bases at J, with 16 bases between the two ends. There are 15 residues in the CDR3. In DNA form, the CDR3 reads TGCGCCAGCAGCTTGGGCCAGGGAAGTCCTTCCGAGCAGTACTTC. Encoded protein: CASSLGQGSPSEQYF.

This clonotype was recorded at least ten times. V and J are TRBV5-1 and TRBJ2-7, with D perhaps TRBD1 (7 bases). The CDR3 has 16 residues. The germline V gene encodes CDR1 SGHRS and CDR2 YFSETQ. Trimming left V 2 bases short and J 0 bases short, with 15 bases between. CDR3 DNA sequence: TGCGCCAGCAGCTTACCGCCGGAGGGGGCCTCCTACGAGCAGTACTTC. Amino acid sequence: CASSLPPEGASYEQYF.

There are a few counts of this clonotype. The rearrangement links TRBV5-4 to TRBJ2-1; 7 positions match TRBD2. The V segment lost 4 bases and the J segment 7 bases; nucleotides outside the gene matches: 17. This CDR3 has 17 amino acids. Per the germline V gene, CDR1 is SGHNT and CDR2 is YYREEE (reference sequence). CDR3 DNA: TGTGCCAGCAGCCCCCCCCCGGGGACTACCTTGAGGAATGAGCAGTTCTTC. This sequence encodes CASSPPPGTTLRNEQFF.

V and J are TRBV19 and TRBJ1-1; 8 bases line up with TRBD1. The germline V gene has CDR1 LNHDA and CDR2 SQIVND (reference sequence). The CDR3 spans 16 residues. The trim removed 5 bases at V and 4 bases at J, leaving 12 bases unmatched. The CDR3, as DNA: TGTGCCAGTAGTCTTATATGGATCAGGGGGCCCACTGAAGCTTTCTTT. This translates into CASSLIWIRGPTEAFF.